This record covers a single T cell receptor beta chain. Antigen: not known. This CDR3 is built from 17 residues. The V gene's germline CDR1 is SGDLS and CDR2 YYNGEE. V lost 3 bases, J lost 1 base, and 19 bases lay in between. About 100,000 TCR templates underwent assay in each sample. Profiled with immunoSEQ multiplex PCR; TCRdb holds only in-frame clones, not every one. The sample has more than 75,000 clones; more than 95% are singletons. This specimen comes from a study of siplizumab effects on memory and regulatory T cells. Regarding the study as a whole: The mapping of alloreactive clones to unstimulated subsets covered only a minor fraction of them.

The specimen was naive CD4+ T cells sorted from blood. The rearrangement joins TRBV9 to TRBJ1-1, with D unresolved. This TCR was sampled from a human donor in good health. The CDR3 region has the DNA TGTGCCAGCAGCGCCAAGGAGAGGTCCATAACGAACACTGAAGCTTTCTTT. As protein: CASSAKERSITNTEAFF.